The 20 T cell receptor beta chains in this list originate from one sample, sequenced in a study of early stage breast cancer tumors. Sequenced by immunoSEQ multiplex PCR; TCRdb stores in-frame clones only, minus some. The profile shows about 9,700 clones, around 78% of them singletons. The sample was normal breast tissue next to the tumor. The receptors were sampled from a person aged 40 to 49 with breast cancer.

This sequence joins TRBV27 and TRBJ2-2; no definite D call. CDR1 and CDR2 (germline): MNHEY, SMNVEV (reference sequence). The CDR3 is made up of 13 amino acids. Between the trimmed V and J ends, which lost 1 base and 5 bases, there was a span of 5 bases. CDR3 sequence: CASSLYRTGELFF. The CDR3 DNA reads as TGTGCCAGCAGTTTATATCGTACCGGGGAGCTGTTTTTT.

CDR3 residues: CSVDSGRIEETQYF. CDR3 DNA: TGCAGCGTTGATAGCGGGAGGATTGAAGAGACCCAGTACTTC. This sequence joins TRBV29-1 and TRBJ2-5; 10 bases align to TRBD2. The CDR3 sequence is 14 residues long. With V trimmed by 3 bases and J by 3 bases, 4 bases remained unmatched. Germline CDR1 SQVTM, CDR2 ANQGSEA.

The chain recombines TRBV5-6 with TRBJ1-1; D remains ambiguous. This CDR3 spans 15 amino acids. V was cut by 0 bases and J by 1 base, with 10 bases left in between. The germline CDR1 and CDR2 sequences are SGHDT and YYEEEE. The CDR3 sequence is CASSLVEWGNTEAFF. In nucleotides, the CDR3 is TGTGCCAGCAGCTTGGTAGAGTGGGGGAACACTGAAGCTTTCTTT.

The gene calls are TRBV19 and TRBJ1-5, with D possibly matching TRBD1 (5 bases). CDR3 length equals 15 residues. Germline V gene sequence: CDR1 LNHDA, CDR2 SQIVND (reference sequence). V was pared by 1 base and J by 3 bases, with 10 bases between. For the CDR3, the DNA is TGTGCCAGTAGTATAGCGGGGACCCCCAATCAGCCCCAGCATTTT. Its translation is CASSIAGTPNQPQHF.

The CDR3 loop is CASTGTGLYNEQFF. In DNA, the CDR3 is TGTGCCAGCACTGGGACAGGGCTTTACAATGAGCAGTTCTTC. This chain joins TRBV2 and TRBJ2-1; 9 nucleotides agree with TRBD1. CDR3 length: 14 amino acids. The V gene's germline CDR1 is SNHLY and CDR2 FYNNEI. V shed 7 bases, J shed 4 bases, and the junction held 5 bases outside the gene matches.

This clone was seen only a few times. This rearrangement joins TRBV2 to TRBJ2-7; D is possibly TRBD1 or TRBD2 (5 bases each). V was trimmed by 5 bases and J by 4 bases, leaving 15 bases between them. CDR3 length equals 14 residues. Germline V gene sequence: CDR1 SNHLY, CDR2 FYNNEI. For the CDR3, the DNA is TGTGCCAGCAGTCCCGGGACCGGTGTTTACGAGCAGTACTTC. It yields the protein CASSPGTGVYEQYF. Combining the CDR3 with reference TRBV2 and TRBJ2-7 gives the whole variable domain EPEVTQTPSHQVTQMGQEVILRCVPISNHLYFYWYRQILGQKVEFLVSFYNNEISEKSEIFDDQFSVERPDGSNFTLKIRSTKLEDSAMYFCASSPGTGVYEQYFGPGTRLTVT.

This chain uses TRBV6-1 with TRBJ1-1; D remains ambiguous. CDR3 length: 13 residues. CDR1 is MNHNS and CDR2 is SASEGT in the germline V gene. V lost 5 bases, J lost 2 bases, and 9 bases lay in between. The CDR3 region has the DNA TGTGCCAGCAGTTCCAAGGAAAACACTGAAGCTTTCTTT. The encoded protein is CASSSKENTEAFF.

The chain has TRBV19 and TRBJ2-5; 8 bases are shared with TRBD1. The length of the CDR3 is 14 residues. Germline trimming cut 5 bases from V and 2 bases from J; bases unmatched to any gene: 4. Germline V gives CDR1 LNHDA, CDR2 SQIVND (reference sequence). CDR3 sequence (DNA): TGTGCCAGTAGTGACAGGGGTCTTCAAGAGACCCAGTACTTC. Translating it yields CASSDRGLQETQYF.

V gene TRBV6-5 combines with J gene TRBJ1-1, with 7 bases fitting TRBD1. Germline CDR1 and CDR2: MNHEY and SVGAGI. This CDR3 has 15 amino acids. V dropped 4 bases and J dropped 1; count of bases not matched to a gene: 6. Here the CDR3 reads CASSSKGARNTEAFF. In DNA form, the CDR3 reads TGTGCCAGCAGTTCTAAGGGGGCGAGGAACACTGAAGCTTTCTTT.

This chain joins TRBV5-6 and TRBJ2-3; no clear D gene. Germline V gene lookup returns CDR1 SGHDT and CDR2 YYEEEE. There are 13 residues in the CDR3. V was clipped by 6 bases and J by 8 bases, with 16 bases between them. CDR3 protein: CASKLPGGGTQYF. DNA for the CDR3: TGTGCCAGCAAACTACCGGGTGGTGGTACGCAGTATTTT. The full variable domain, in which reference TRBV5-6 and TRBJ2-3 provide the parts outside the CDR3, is DAGVTQSPTHLIKTRGQQVTLRCSPKSGHDTVSWYQQALGQGPQFIFQYYEEEERQRGNFPDRFSGHQFPNYSSELNVNALLLGDSALYLCASKLPGGGTQYFGPGTRLTVL.

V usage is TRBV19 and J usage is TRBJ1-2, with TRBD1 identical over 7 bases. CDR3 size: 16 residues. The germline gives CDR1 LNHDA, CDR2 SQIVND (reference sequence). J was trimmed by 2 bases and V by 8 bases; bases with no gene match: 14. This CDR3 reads CASDNGRGIRNYGYTF. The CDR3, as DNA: TGTGCCAGTGATAATGGCAGGGGGATTCGAAACTATGGCTACACCTTC.

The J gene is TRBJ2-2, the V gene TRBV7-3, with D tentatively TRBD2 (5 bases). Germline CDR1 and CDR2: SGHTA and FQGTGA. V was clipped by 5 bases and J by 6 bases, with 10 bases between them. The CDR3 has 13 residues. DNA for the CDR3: TGTGCCAGCAGCCCCATGGGAGCCGGGGAGCTGTTTTTT. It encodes CASSPMGAGELFF.

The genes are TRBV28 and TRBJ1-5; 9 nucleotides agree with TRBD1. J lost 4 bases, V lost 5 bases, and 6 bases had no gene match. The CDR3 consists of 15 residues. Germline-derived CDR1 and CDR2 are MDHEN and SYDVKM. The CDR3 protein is CASSALGTGNQPQHF. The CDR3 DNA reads TGTGCCAGCAGTGCTCTGGGGACAGGGAATCAGCCCCAGCATTTT.

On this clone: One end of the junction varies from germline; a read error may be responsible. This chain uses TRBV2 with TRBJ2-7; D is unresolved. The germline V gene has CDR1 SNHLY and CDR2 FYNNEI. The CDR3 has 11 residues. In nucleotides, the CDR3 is TGTGCCAGCAGTGAGTCCTCCGAGCAGTACTTC. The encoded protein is CASSESSEQYF.

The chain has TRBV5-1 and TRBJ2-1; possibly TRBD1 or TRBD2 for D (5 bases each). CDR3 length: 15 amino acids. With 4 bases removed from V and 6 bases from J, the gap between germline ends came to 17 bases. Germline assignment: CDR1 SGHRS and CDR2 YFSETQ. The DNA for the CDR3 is TGCGCCAGCAGCCGGGGCCGTGAGTATGGCAATGAGCAGTTCTTC. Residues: CASSRGREYGNEQFF.

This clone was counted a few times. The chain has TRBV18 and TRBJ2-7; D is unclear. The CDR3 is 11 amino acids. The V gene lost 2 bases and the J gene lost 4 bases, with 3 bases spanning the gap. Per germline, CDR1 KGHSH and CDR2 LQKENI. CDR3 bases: TGTGCCAGCTCACCAGGGTACGAGCAGTACTTC. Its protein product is CASSPGYEQYF.

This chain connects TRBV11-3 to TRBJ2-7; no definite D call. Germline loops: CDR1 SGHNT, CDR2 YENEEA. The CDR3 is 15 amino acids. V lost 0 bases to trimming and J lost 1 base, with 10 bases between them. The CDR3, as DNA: TGTGCCAGCAGCTTAGACCACGGAGTATCCTACGAGCAGTACTTC. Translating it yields CASSLDHGVSYEQYF. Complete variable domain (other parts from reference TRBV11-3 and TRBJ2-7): EAGVVQSPRYKIIEKKQPVAFWCNPISGHNTLYWYLQNLGQGPELLIRYENEEAVDDSQLPKDRFSAERLKGVDSTLKIQPAELGDSAVYLCASSLDHGVSYEQYFGPGTRLTVT.

The CDR3 region is CASSLMDYSEQFF. The DNA of the CDR3 is TGCGCCAGCAGCTTAATGGATTATAGTGAGCAGTTCTTC. The chain recombines TRBV5-1 with TRBJ2-1; D ambiguous. Germline V gives CDR1 SGHRS, CDR2 YFSETQ. The V end was cut by 2 bases, the J end by 9 bases, with 12 bases between. There are 13 residues in the CDR3.

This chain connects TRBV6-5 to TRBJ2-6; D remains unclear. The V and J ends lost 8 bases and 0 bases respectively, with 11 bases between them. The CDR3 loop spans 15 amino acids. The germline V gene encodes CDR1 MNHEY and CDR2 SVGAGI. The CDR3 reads CASAGASSGANVLTF. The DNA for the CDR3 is TGTGCCAGCGCAGGTGCCTCCTCTGGGGCCAACGTCCTGACTTTC.

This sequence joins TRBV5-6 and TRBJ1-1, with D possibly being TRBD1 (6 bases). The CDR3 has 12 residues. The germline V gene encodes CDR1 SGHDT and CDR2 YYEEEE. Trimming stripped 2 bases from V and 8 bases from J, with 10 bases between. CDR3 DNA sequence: TGTGCCAGCAGCTTCGGGACAATGGAAGCTTTCTTT. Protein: CASSFGTMEAFF.